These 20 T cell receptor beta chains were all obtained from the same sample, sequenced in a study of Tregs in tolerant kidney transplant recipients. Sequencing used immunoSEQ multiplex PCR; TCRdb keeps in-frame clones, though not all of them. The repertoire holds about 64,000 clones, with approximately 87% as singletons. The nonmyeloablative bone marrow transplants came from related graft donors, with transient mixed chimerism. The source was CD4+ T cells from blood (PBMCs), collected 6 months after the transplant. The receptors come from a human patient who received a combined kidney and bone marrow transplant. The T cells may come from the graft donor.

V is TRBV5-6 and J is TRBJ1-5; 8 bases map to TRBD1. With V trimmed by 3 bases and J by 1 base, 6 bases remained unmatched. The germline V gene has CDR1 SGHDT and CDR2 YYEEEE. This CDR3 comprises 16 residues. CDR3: CASSYGQGQSNQPQHF. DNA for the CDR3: TGTGCCAGCAGCTACGGACAGGGCCAAAGCAATCAGCCCCAGCATTTT.

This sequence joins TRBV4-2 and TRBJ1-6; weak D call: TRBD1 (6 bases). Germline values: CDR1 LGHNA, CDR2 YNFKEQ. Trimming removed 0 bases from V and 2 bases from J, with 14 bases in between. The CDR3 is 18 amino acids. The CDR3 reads CASSQDEKGVAYNSPLHF. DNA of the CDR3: TGTGCCAGCAGCCAAGACGAAAAGGGGGTAGCCTATAATTCACCCCTCCACTTT.

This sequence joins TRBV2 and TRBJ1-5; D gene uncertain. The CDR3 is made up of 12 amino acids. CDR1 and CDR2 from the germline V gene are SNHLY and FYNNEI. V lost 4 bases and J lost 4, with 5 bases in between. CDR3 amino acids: CASSGGNQPQHF. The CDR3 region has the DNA TGTGCCAGCAGTGGAGGGAATCAGCCCCAGCATTTT. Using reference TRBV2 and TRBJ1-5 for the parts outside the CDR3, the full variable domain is EPEVTQTPSHQVTQMGQEVILRCVPISNHLYFYWYRQILGQKVEFLVSFYNNEISEKSEIFDDQFSVERPDGSNFTLKIRSTKLEDSAMYFCASSGGNQPQHFGDGTRLSIL.

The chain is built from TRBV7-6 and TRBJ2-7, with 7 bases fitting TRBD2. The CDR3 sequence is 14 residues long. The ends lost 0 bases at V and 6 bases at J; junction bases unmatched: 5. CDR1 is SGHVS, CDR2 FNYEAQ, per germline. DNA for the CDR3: TGTGCCAGCAGCTTAGCAGGTGGGGGGGGCGAGCAGTACTTC. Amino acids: CASSLAGGGGEQYF.

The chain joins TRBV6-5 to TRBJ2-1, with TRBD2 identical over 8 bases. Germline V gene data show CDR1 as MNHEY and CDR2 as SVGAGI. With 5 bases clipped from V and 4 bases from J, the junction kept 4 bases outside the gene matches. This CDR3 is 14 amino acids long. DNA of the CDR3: TGTGCCAGCAGTACCGGGACTAGATACAATGAGCAGTTCTTC. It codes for CASSTGTRYNEQFF.

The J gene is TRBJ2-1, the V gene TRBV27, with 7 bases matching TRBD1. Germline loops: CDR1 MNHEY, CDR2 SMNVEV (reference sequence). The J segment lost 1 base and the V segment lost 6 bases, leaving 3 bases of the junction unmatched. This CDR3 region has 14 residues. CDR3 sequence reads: CASRIQGSYNEQFF. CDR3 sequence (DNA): TGTGCCAGCAGGATACAGGGGTCCTACAATGAGCAGTTCTTC.

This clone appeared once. CDR3 DNA sequence: TGTGCTAGTGGCCGTGGGACAGCTAATGAGCAGTTCTTC. The encoded protein is CASGRGTANEQFF. This chain joins TRBV12-5 and TRBJ2-1, with 7 bases fitting TRBD1. CDR3 size: 13 residues. With V trimmed by 6 bases and J by 7 bases, 6 bases remained unmatched. CDR1 LGHNT and CDR2 FRNRAP come from the germline V gene. Complete variable domain (other parts from reference TRBV12-5 and TRBJ2-1): DARVTQTPRHKVTEMGQEVTMRCQPILGHNTVFWYRQTMMQGLELLAYFRNRAPLDDSGMPKDRFSAEMPDATLATLKIQPSEPRDSAVYFCASGRGTANEQFFGPGTRLTVL.

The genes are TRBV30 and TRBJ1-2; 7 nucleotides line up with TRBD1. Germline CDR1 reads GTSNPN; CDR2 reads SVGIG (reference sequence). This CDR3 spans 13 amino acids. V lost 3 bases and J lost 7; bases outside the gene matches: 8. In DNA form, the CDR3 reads TGTGCCTGGAGACTAACAGGGGAAAGTGGCTACACCTTC. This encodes CAWRLTGESGYTF.

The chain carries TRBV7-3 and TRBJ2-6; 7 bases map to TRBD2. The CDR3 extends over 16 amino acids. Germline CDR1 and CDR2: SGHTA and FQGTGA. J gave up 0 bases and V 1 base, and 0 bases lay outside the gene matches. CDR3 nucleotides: TGTGCCAGCAGCTTAAAGCGGGACTCTGGGGCCAACGTCCTGACTTTC. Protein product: CASSLKRDSGANVLTF. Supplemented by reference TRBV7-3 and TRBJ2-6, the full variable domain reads GAGVSQTPSNKVTEKGKYVELRCDPISGHTALYWYRQSLGQGPEFLIYFQGTGAADDSGLPNDRFFAVRPEGSVSTLKIQRTERGDSAVYLCASSLKRDSGANVLTFGAGSRLTVL.

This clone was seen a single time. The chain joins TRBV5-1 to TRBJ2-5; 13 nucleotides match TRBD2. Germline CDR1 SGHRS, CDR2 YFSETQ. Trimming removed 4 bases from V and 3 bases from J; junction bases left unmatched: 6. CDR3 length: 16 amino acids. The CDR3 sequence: CASSRPGTSGEETQYF. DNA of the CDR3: TGCGCCAGCAGCCGACCCGGGACTAGCGGGGAAGAGACCCAGTACTTC.

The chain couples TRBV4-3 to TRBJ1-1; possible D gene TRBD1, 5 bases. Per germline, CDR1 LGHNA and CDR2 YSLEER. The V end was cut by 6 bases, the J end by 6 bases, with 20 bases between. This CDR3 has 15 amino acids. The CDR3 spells CASSRGIGTGAEAFF. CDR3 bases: TGCGCCAGCAGTCGGGGGATTGGGACGGGAGCTGAAGCTTTCTTT.

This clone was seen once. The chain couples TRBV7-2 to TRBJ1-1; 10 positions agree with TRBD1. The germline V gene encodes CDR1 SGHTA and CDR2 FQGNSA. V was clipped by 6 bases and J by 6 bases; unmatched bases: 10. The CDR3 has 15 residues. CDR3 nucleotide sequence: TGTGCCAGCAGTCCGCGACAGGGGGCTTGGGCTGAAGCTTTCTTT. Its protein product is CASSPRQGAWAEAFF.

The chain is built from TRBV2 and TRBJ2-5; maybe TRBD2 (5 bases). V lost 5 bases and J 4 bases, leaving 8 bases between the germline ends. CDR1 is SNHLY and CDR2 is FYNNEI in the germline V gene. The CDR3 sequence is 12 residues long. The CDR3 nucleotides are TGTGCCAGCAGTTTGGGGAGAGAGACCCAGTACTTC. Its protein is CASSLGRETQYF.

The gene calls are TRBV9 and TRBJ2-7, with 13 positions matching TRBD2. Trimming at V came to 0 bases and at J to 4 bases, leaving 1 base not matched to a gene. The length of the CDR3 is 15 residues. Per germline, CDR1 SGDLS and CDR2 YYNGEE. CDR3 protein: CASSVGTSGSYEQYF. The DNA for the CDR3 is TGTGCCAGCAGCGTAGGGACTAGCGGGAGTTACGAGCAGTACTTC.

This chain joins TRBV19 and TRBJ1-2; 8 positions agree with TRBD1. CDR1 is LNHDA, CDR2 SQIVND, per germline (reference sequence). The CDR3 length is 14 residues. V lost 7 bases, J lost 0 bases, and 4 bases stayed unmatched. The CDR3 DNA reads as TGTGCCAGTAATCGACAGGGGTCTAACTATGGCTACACCTTC. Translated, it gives CASNRQGSNYGYTF.

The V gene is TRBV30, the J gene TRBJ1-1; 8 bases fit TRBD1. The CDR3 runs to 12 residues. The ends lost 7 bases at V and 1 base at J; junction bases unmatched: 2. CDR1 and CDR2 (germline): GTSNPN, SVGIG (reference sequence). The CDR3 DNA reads TGTGCCTCCGGGACAGGGAACACTGAAGCTTTCTTT. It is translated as CASGTGNTEAFF.

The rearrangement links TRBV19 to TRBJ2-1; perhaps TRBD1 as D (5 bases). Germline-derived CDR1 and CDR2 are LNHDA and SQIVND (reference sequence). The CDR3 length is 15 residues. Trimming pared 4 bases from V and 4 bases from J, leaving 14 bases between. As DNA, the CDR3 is TGTGCCAGTAGTAGGGCAGGGAAAAATTACAATGAGCAGTTCTTC. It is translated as CASSRAGKNYNEQFF.

This CDR3 reads CASSPIAGGGYEQYF. DNA for the CDR3: TGTGCCAGCTCTCCTATAGCGGGAGGTGGCTACGAGCAGTACTTC. The chain employs TRBV18 and TRBJ2-7, with TRBD2 matching 10 bases. The CDR3 length is 15 residues. The V gene's germline CDR1 is KGHSH and CDR2 LQKENI. The V segment lost 6 bases and the J segment 3 bases; nucleotides outside the gene matches: 8.

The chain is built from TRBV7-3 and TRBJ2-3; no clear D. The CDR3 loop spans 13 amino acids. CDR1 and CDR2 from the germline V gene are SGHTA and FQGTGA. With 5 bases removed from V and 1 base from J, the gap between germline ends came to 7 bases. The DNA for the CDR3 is TGTGCCAGCAGCCCCCCGGGCACAGATACGCAGTATTTT. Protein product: CASSPPGTDTQYF.

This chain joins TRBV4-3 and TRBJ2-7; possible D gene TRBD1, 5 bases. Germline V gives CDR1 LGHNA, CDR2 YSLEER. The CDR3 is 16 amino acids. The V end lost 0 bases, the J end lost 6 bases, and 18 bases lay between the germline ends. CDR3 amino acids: CASSQDAGFSVAEQYF. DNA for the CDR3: TGCGCCAGCAGCCAAGACGCAGGGTTCAGCGTCGCCGAGCAGTACTTC.